These 32 T cell receptor beta chains were all obtained from the same sample, sequenced in a study of graft-versus-host responses after intestinal transplantation. Measured with immunoSEQ multiplex PCR; TCRdb has only the in-frame clones, and not every one. Among tens of thousands of clones listed, over 85% were seen once. Sequences were derived from PBMCs, sampled 786 days after a first intestinal transplant, on the day of a second. The origin of the receptors is a human patient who received an intestinal transplant, so some T cells may come from the graft donor.

The chain uses TRBV29-1 and TRBJ2-7, with 12 bases identical to TRBD2. J lost 6 bases, V lost 6 bases, and 21 bases had no gene match. CDR1 is SQVTM, CDR2 ANQGSEA, per germline. This CDR3 spans 18 amino acids. The CDR3 region is CSVARRPSGRALRGEQYF. The CDR3 DNA is TGCAGCGTCGCTAGACGTCCTAGCGGGAGGGCCCTCAGGGGCGAGCAGTACTTC.

V gene TRBV13 combines with J gene TRBJ2-5, with D possibly TRBD2 on 5 matching bases. The CDR3 is 12 residues long. V shed 5 bases and J shed 9 bases, with 13 bases lying between them. Germline V gives CDR1 PRHDT, CDR2 FYEKMQ (reference sequence). The CDR3 nucleotides read TGTGCCAGCAGCGGCCCCGGGGTGGCCCAGTACTTC. Translation: CASSGPGVAQYF.

The J gene is TRBJ1-2, the V gene TRBV5-1, with 7 bases that match TRBD1. Germline loops: CDR1 SGHRS, CDR2 YFSETQ. Trimming took 4 bases from V and 5 from J; bases not matched to a gene: 11. CDR3 length: 15 residues. The CDR3 spells CASSPSYGTDYGYTF. As DNA, the CDR3 is TGCGCCAGCAGCCCCTCGTACGGGACAGATTATGGCTACACCTTC.

The chain employs TRBV10-3 and TRBJ1-5; D gene unclear. The CDR3 runs 14 residues. From germline, CDR1 is ENHRY and CDR2 SYGVKD. V shed 0 bases and J shed 0 bases, with 3 bases lying between them. CDR3 residues: CAISESGSNQPQHF. The CDR3 coding sequence is TGTGCCATCAGTGAGTCGGGTAGCAATCAGCCCCAGCATTTT.

This chain connects TRBV11-1 to TRBJ2-7; the match to TRBD2 covers 7 bases. Trimming took 7 bases from V and 2 from J; bases not matched to a gene: 11. Germline values: CDR1 SGHAT, CDR2 FQDESV (reference sequence). CDR3 length equals 15 residues. DNA for the CDR3: TGTGCCAGCACCCTTATCCTAGCGGCTCCCTACGAGCAGTACTTC. Its protein product is CASTLILAAPYEQYF.

This CDR3 is CASRRDGLRSEQYF. In nucleotides, the CDR3 is TGTGCCAGCAGACGGGACGGCCTAAGGTCCGAGCAGTACTTC. This chain connects TRBV27 to TRBJ2-7; D is perhaps TRBD1 or TRBD2 (5 bases each). Germline loops: CDR1 MNHEY, CDR2 SMNVEV (reference sequence). V lost 6 bases and J 6 bases, leaving 18 bases between the germline ends. This CDR3 contains 14 residues.

The chain has TRBV30 and TRBJ2-1; maybe TRBD2 (6 bases). V lost 3 bases to trimming and J lost 7 bases, with 19 bases between them. CDR1 is GTSNPN, CDR2 SVGIG, per germline (reference sequence). This CDR3 spans 15 amino acids. The CDR3 DNA sequence: TGTGCCTGGAGCCGAGCGGGTTGGTTGAGGAATGAGCAGTTCTTC. It yields the protein CAWSRAGWLRNEQFF.

This chain uses TRBV28 with TRBJ2-7; D is unclear. The germline gives CDR1 MDHEN, CDR2 SYDVKM. CDR3 length: 12 amino acids. The ends were cut back, 7 bases at V and 7 bases at J, with 14 bases in the middle. The CDR3 is CASNVPLEEQYF. In DNA, the CDR3 is TGTGCCAGCAACGTCCCTCTGGAAGAGCAGTACTTC. Looking up the rest from reference TRBV28 and TRBJ2-7 gives the full variable domain: DVKVTQSSRYLVKRTGEKVFLECVQDMDHENMFWYRQDPGLGLRLIYFSYDVKMKEKGDIPEGYSVSREKKERFSLILESASTNQTSMYLCASNVPLEEQYFGPGTRLTVT.

The rearrangement joins TRBV2 to TRBJ1-2, with TRBD1 identical over 9 bases. Germline V gene lookup returns CDR1 SNHLY and CDR2 FYNNEI. The CDR3 sequence is 13 residues long. The J segment lost 8 bases and the V segment lost 3 bases, leaving 4 bases of the junction unmatched. The CDR3 bases are TGTGCCAGCAGTGAGGGGACAGGGTTCGGCTACACCTTC. Translating gives CASSEGTGFGYTF.

The V gene is TRBV5-6, the J gene TRBJ2-2; TRBD2 matches 12 bases. The CDR3 totals 16 residues. Germline CDR1 reads SGHDT; CDR2 reads YYEEEE. With 0 bases clipped from V and 5 bases from J, the junction kept 2 bases outside the gene matches. CDR3: CASSLELAGGTGELFF. The CDR3 region has the DNA TGTGCCAGCAGCTTGGAACTAGCGGGGGGAACCGGGGAGCTGTTTTTT.

In its sample, this clone was seen once. The V gene is TRBV10-1, the J gene TRBJ2-2; 9 nucleotides align to TRBD2. V lost 6 bases, J lost 1 base, and 6 bases stayed unmatched. The length of the CDR3 is 16 residues. Germline V gene data show CDR1 as WNHNN and CDR2 as SYGVQD (reference sequence). CDR3 DNA: TGCGCCAGCAGCCCTCGACTAGCGGTGAACACCGGGGAGCTGTTTTTT. It yields the protein CASSPRLAVNTGELFF.

The J gene is TRBJ2-3, the V gene TRBV15; 7 bases are shared with TRBD2. Trimming cost V 1 base and J 5 bases; bases outside gene matches: 9. The germline CDR1 and CDR2 sequences are LNHNV and YYDKDF (reference sequence). The CDR3 covers 16 residues. CDR3 bases: TGTGCCACCAGCAGAGGGGGGAGGGTGGCTGAAGATACGCAGTATTTT. This codes for CATSRGGRVAEDTQYF.

The chain links TRBV19 to TRBJ1-2; no clear D gene. Trimming removed 8 bases from V and 0 bases from J, with 10 bases in between. CDR1 and CDR2 from the germline V gene are LNHDA and SQIVND (reference sequence). The length of the CDR3 is 13 residues. The CDR3 region has the DNA TGTGCCAGTGCGCCCGGGGCTAACTATGGCTACACCTTC. It encodes CASAPGANYGYTF.

The CDR3 region is CASSVEVDYEQYF. In DNA form, the CDR3 reads TGTGCCAGCAGCGTAGAAGTGGACTACGAGCAGTACTTC. The chain recombines TRBV9 with TRBJ2-5; D is uncertain. The J call may not be correct, given that the DNA end is closer to TRBJ2-7. Per germline, CDR1 SGDLS and CDR2 YYNGEE. The CDR3 runs 13 residues.

This clone was detected a few times. The chain couples TRBV5-1 to TRBJ2-5; the D gene is possibly TRBD2 (6 bases). Germline lookup yields CDR1 SGHRS and CDR2 YFSETQ. The CDR3 has 15 amino acids. The V end was cut by 1 base, the J end by 0 bases, with 10 bases between. The CDR3 spells CASSLTSLYQETQYF. CDR3 in DNA: TGCGCCAGCAGCTTGACTAGCCTCTACCAAGAGACCCAGTACTTC.

This chain joins TRBV27 and TRBJ2-2; D gene uncertain. The CDR3 loop spans 12 amino acids. Deletions cut 5 bases from V and 3 bases from J, with 4 bases between. The germline gives CDR1 MNHEY, CDR2 SMNVEV (reference sequence). The CDR3 here is CASSRHTGELFF. Here the CDR3 DNA reads TGTGCCAGCAGTCGCCACACCGGGGAGCTGTTTTTT.

V gene TRBV9 combines with J gene TRBJ1-4; D remains ambiguous. CDR3 length equals 15 residues. V dropped 7 bases and J dropped 3 bases, with 16 bases sitting between them. Germline CDR1 is SGDLS and CDR2 is YYNGEE. The CDR3 DNA reads TGTGCCAGCTCGAATTCAGCTGTAGCTAATGAAAAACTGTTTTTT. Protein product: CASSNSAVANEKLFF.

J is TRBJ2-5 and V is TRBV2; unclear D gene. The CDR3 loop spans 12 amino acids. Germline lookup yields CDR1 SNHLY and CDR2 FYNNEI. Trimming pared 6 bases from V and 4 bases from J, leaving 9 bases between. CDR3 bases: TGTGCCAGCAGCTTACTCATAGAGACCCAGTACTTC. Translation gives CASSLLIETQYF.

The chain combines TRBV2 with TRBJ1-5, with D unresolved. The CDR3 covers 13 residues. Germline V gives CDR1 SNHLY, CDR2 FYNNEI. Trimming cost V 3 bases and J 8 bases, with 11 bases left between them. The CDR3 is CASSDRSPKPQHF. The DNA for the CDR3 is TGTGCCAGCAGTGATAGGTCTCCCAAGCCCCAGCATTTT.

V and J are TRBV28 and TRBJ1-1; D may be TRBD1 (6 bases). Germline V gene data show CDR1 as MDHEN and CDR2 as SYDVKM. The CDR3 is 14 amino acids. Trimming removed 7 bases at V and 5 bases at J, with 17 bases between. The CDR3 DNA sequence: TGTGCCAGCACGCTACCGGGACAAATAACTGAAGCTTTCTTT. Protein sequence: CASTLPGQITEAFF.

This clone was observed a handful of times. The chain's CDR3 is CASKITGGSYEQYF. CDR3 nucleotides: TGTGCCAGCAAAATAACAGGGGGCTCCTACGAGCAGTACTTC. V is TRBV11-2 and J is TRBJ2-7; 8 bases line up with TRBD1. V dropped 7 bases and J dropped 0; count of bases not matched to a gene: 5. In germline, CDR1 is SGHAT, CDR2 FQNNGV. CDR3 length: 14 residues.

This clone was observed a single time. V usage is TRBV7-2 and J usage is TRBJ2-5; possible D gene TRBD2, 5 bases. Trimming cost V 6 bases and J 5 bases, with 13 bases left between them. CDR1 SGHTA and CDR2 FQGNSA come from the germline V gene. This CDR3 is 13 amino acids long. The CDR3 DNA reads TGTGCCAGCAGTCCGCCCGGCGGGGAGACCCAGTACTTC. Translating it yields CASSPPGGETQYF.

V and J are TRBV7-9 and TRBJ2-4; D is perhaps TRBD1 (6 bases). The CDR3 is 13 residues long. V shed 5 bases and J shed 7 bases, with 12 bases lying between them. Germline V gene sequence: CDR1 SEHNR, CDR2 FQNEAQ (reference sequence). The CDR3 reads CASSPGTRNIQYF. In nucleotides, the CDR3 is TGTGCCAGCAGCCCCGGGACAAGGAACATTCAGTACTTC. The whole variable domain, remainder taken from reference TRBV7-9 and TRBJ2-4, is DTGVSQNPRHKITKRGQNVTFRCDPISEHNRLYWYRQTLGQGPEFLTYFQNEAQLEKSRLLSDRFSAERPKGSFSTLEIQRTEQGDSAMYLCASSPGTRNIQYFGAGTRLSVL.

This clone was picked up one time. The chain uses TRBV9 and TRBJ2-6; no definite D call. Germline-derived CDR1 and CDR2 are SGDLS and YYNGEE. The CDR3 totals 11 residues. The CDR3 bases are TGTGCGTCTCGAGGGGCCAACGTCCTGACTTTC. It yields the protein CASRGANVLTF.

This clone was recorded only once. The V gene is TRBV7-8, the J gene TRBJ2-5, with D unclear. Germline V gives CDR1 SGHVS, CDR2 FQNEAQ. This CDR3 region has 15 residues. The V end lost 5 bases, the J end lost 1 base, and 14 bases lay between the germline ends. For the CDR3, the DNA is TGTGCCAGCAGCGACAACCCCACAACCCAAGAGACCCAGTACTTC. It codes for CASSDNPTTQETQYF.

Only one count was recorded for this clone. CDR3: CASSLGTGTGDTGELFF. In DNA, the CDR3 is TGTGCCAGCAGCTTAGGGACCGGGACTGGGGACACCGGGGAGCTGTTTTTT. This chain links TRBV7-2 with TRBJ2-2; a possible D gene is TRBD2 (6 bases). The length of the CDR3 is 17 residues. Trimming took off 1 base at V and 3 bases at J, with 15 bases between the two ends. Germline values: CDR1 SGHTA, CDR2 FQGNSA.

This clone was detected only once. This rearrangement joins TRBV7-2 to TRBJ2-6; D not resolved. Germline loops: CDR1 SGHTA, CDR2 FQGNSA. V dropped 5 bases and J dropped 5 bases, with 13 bases sitting between them. This CDR3 is 15 amino acids long. The CDR3 loop reads CASSLPRPRANVLTF. DNA of the CDR3: TGTGCCAGCAGCCTTCCACGGCCCCGGGCCAACGTCCTGACTTTC. Together with reference TRBV7-2 and TRBJ2-6, the CDR3 gives the full variable domain: GAGVSQSPSNKVTEKGKDVELRCDPISGHTALYWYRQSLGQGLEFLIYFQGNSAPDKSGLPSDRFSAERTGGSVSTLTIQRTQQEDSAVYLCASSLPRPRANVLTFGAGSRLTVL.

This rearrangement joins TRBV28 to TRBJ1-2, with a tentative D call TRBD1 (5 bases). The CDR3 covers 13 residues. Germline assignment: CDR1 MDHEN and CDR2 SYDVKM. Trimming left V 3 bases short and J 6 bases short, with 11 bases between. CDR3 sequence reads: CASSFGGADGYTF. CDR3 DNA sequence: TGTGCCAGCAGTTTCGGAGGGGCGGATGGCTACACCTTC.

The chain joins TRBV6-5 to TRBJ2-7; the D gene is possibly TRBD2 (7 bases). The germline V gene has CDR1 MNHEY and CDR2 SVGAGI. The CDR3 runs to 14 residues. V was pared by 6 bases and J by 4 bases, with 16 bases between. The CDR3 bases are TGTGCCAGCAGAGAGGGGGGGAGTAGGTACGAGCAGTACTTC. This gives the protein CASREGGSRYEQYF.

About this clone itself: At one of its ends the junction is not consistent with the germline gene, which may arise from a read error. The same CDR3 arises from other DNA sequences in this sample as well. The V and J genes are TRBV9 and TRBJ2-3, with TRBD2 matching over 10 bases. The CDR3 sequence is 15 residues long. CDR1 SGDLS and CDR2 YYNGEE come from the germline V gene. The CDR3 coding sequence is TGTGCCAGCACCGACCTCCTAGCGGGAGCAGATACGCAATATTTT. This translates into CASTDLLAGADTQYF.

This chain joins TRBV28 and TRBJ2-7, with D uncertain. The CDR3 covers 16 residues. Looked up from germline, CDR1 is MDHEN and CDR2 is SYDVKM. Trimming cost V 4 bases and J 4 bases, with 20 bases left between them. CDR3 in DNA: TGTGCCAGCAGTTCCTGGACCCACCCCACACATTACGAGCAGTACTTC. It translates to CASSSWTHPTHYEQYF. Based on the CDR3 plus reference TRBV28 and TRBJ2-7, the full variable domain is DVKVTQSSRYLVKRTGEKVFLECVQDMDHENMFWYRQDPGLGLRLIYFSYDVKMKEKGDIPEGYSVSREKKERFSLILESASTNQTSMYLCASSSWTHPTHYEQYFGPGTRLTVT.

In this sample, this clone turned up once. J is TRBJ2-1 and V is TRBV29-1, with 7 bases identical to TRBD1. In germline, CDR1 is SQVTM, CDR2 ANQGSEA. The CDR3 runs to 14 residues. Trimming removed 7 bases from V and 8 bases from J; junction bases left unmatched: 14. CDR3 bases: TGCAGCGCCAGGGCAGGGGGAAGCCTGGATGAGCAGTTCTTC. Translated: CSARAGGSLDEQFF.